Below, 5 T cell receptor beta chains from the same sample are listed, as sequenced in a study of CD8 T cells in Susac syndrome (dated by TCRdb to between 2018 and 2021). The receptor library was made with the immunoSEQ multiplex PCR assay. RNA was extracted using the RNeasy kit, and about 0.45 to 1 ug of the RNA was reverse transcribed with random hexamers. TCRdb trimmed public reads at Q25 via fastp, called clones via MiXCR and kept in-frame beta chains. Rows matching on CDR3 protein sequence are summarized as one entry with the most common DNA and genes. In this sample the table shows some 190,000 distinct CDR3 sequences, approximately 94% of which occur a single time. 0.085% to 0.13% of the sample is taken by the ten largest. The sequencing input was CD4+ T cells from PBMCs. These receptors all come from a human donor in good health.

The chain joins TRBV19 to TRBJ2-2, with unresolved D. Germline-derived CDR1 and CDR2 are LNHDA and SQIVND (reference sequence). The germline V and J ends were trimmed by 3 bases and 3 bases, with 5 bases remaining between them. CDR3 length: 13 amino acids. CDR3 loop: CASSMMYTGELFF. The CDR3 DNA reads TGTGCCAGTAGTATGATGTACACCGGGGAGCTGTTTTTT.

The chain carries TRBV27 and TRBJ2-5; tentative D call: TRBD2 (6 bases). With 4 bases removed from V and 5 bases from J, the gap between germline ends came to 17 bases. The CDR3 spans 15 residues. Per germline, CDR1 MNHEY and CDR2 SMNVEV (reference sequence). The CDR3, as DNA: TGTGCCAGCAGTTCTCCGGTATCCGGGAGTGAGACCCAGTACTTC. Its translation is CASSSPVSGSETQYF.

This clonotype was counted a single time. The rearrangement joins TRBV14 to TRBJ2-2; TRBD1 is a possible D gene (6 bases). This CDR3 is built from 14 residues. The germline V and J ends were trimmed by 5 bases and 3 bases, with 10 bases remaining between them. Germline CDR1 SGHDN, CDR2 FVKESK. The CDR3 coding sequence is TGTGCCAGCAGCTGGGGGCGCGACACCGGGGAGCTGTTTTTT. Translated, it gives CASSWGRDTGELFF.

This chain links TRBV13 with TRBJ2-7; D is unresolved. CDR1 is PRHDT and CDR2 is FYEKMQ in the germline V gene (reference sequence). The V and J ends lost 5 bases and 4 bases respectively, with 6 bases between them. This CDR3 spans 11 amino acids. CDR3 loop: CASSIQYEQYF. CDR3 DNA sequence: TGTGCCAGCAGCATCCAGTACGAGCAGTACTTC.

This chain links TRBV9 with TRBJ1-1; D is unresolved. Germline CDR1 is SGDLS and CDR2 is YYNGEE. Deletions cut 6 bases from V and 1 base from J, with 16 bases between. There are 15 residues in the CDR3. CDR3 in amino acids: CASKKTPDGNTEAFF. The CDR3 DNA sequence: TGTGCCAGCAAAAAAACTCCTGATGGGAACACTGAAGCTTTCTTT.